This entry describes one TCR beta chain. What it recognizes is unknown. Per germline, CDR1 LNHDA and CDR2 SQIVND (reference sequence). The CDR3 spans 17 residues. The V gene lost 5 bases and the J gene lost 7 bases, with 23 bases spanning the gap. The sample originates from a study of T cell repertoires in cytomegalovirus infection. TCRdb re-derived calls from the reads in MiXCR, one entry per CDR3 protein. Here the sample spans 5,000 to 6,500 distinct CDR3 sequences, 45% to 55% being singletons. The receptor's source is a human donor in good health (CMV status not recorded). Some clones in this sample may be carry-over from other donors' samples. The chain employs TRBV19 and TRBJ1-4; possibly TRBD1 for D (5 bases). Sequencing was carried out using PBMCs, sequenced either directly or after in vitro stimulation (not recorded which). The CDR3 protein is CASSYPPMGGRGEKLFF. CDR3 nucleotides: TGTGCCAGTAGTTACCCCCCGATGGGGGGGAGAGGTGAAAAACTGTTTTTT.